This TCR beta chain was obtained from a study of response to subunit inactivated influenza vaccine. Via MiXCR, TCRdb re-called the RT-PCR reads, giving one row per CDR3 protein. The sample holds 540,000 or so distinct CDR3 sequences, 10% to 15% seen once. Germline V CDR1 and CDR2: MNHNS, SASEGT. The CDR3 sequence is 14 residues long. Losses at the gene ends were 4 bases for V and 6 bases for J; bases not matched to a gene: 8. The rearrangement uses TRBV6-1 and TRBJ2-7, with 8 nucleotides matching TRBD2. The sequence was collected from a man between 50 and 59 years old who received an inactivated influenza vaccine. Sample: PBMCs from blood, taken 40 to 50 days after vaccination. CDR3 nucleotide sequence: TGTGCCAGCAGTGCCGGGACTAGGCCCCGCGAGCAGTACTTC. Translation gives CASSAGTRPREQYF.